The T cell receptor beta chain under discussion was sequenced for a study of T cell repertoires in cytomegalovirus infection. Study-wide points: CMV carriers with the relevant HLA were identified by cumulative public TCR beta family frequency.

TCRdb reprocessed the reads via MiXCR and lists one record per CDR3 protein. The sample contains under 130,000 distinct CDR3 sequences, roughly 39% of which appear only once. This CDR3 contains 14 residues. V lost 8 bases and J 4 bases, leaving 17 bases between the germline ends. Per the germline V gene, CDR1 is SGHVS and CDR2 is FQNEAQ. Comment on this clonotype: Its target is unknown.

The genes are TRBV7-8 and TRBJ1-1; no clear D gene. Sequencing used CD8+ T cells from cultured PBMCs, obtained from culture after CMV antigen stimulation. This TCR came from a human donor in good health (CMV status not recorded). Some clones in this sample may be carry-over from other donors' samples. The CDR3 is CASPSPDWGTEAFF. For the CDR3, the DNA is TGTGCCAGCCCCTCCCCGGATTGGGGCACTGAAGCTTTCTTT.